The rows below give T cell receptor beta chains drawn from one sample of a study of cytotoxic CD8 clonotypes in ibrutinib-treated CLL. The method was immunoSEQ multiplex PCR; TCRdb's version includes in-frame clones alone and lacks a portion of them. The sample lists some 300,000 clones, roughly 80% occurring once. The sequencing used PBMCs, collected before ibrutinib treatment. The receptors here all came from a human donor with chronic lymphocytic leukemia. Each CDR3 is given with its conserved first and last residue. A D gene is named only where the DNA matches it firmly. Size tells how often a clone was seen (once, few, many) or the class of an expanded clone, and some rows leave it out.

CASSRPRPPGYTF,TGTGCCAGCAGCCGCCCGCGACCGCCGGGCTACACCTTC,-,-,13,TRBJ1-2,TRBV28
CAWSVPWGQSNQPQHF,TGTGCCTGGAGTGTACCGTGGGGACAGAGCAATCAGCCCCAGCATTTT,TRBD1,-,16,TRBJ1-5,TRBV30
CASSLNYDSSYEQYF,TGTGCCAGCAGCTTAAATTACGACAGTTCCTACGAGCAGTACTTC,-,-,15,TRBJ2-7,TRBV11-2
CASSTPSNYEQFF,TGTGCCAGCAGCACCCCAAGTAACTATGAGCAGTTCTTC,-,few,13,TRBJ2-1,TRBV9
CASSSTGDYGYTF,TGTGCCAGCAGCTCGACAGGGGACTATGGCTACACCTTC,TRBD1,-,13,TRBJ1-2,TRBV7-2
CASSAWGGNQPQHF,TGTGCCAGTAGTGCGTGGGGAGGCAATCAGCCCCAGCATTTT,-,few,14,TRBJ1-5,TRBV19
CASSYVGRSNEKLFF,TGTGCCAGCAGTTACGTGGGGCGATCTAATGAAAAACTGTTTTTT,-,-,15,TRBJ1-4,TRBV6-6
CASSVQAANTGELFF,TGTGCCAGCAGCGTGCAAGCGGCGAACACCGGGGAGCTGTTTTTT,-,-,15,TRBJ2-2,TRBV9
CAISESSSGSDNEQFF,TGTGCCATCAGTGAGTCTTCTAGCGGGAGCGACAATGAGCAGTTCTTC,TRBD2,-,16,TRBJ2-1,TRBV10-3
CASSWYGLGTGELFF,TGTGCCAGCAGCTGGTATGGATTAGGAACGGGGGAGCTGTTTTTT,-,-,15,TRBJ2-2,TRBV7-2
CAIGLAGGRSYNEQFF,TGTGCCATCGGACTAGCGGGAGGCCGCTCCTACAATGAGCAGTTCTTC,TRBD2,-,16,TRBJ2-1,TRBV15
CASSQDHGRRTGELFF,TGCGCCAGCAGCCAAGATCACGGGAGGCGCACCGGGGAGCTGTTTTTT,TRBD2,-,16,TRBJ2-2,TRBV4-3